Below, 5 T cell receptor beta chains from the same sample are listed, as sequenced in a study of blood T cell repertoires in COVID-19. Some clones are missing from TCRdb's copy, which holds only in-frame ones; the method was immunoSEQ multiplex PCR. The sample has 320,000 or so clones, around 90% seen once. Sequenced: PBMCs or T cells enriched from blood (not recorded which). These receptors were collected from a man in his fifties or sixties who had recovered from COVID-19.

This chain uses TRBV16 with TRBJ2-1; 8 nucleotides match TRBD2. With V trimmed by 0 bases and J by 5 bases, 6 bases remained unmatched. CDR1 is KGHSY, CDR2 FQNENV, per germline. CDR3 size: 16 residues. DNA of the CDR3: TGTGCCAGCAGCCAATCGCCACTAGCGGAAAACAATGAGCAGTTCTTC. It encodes CASSQSPLAENNEQFF.

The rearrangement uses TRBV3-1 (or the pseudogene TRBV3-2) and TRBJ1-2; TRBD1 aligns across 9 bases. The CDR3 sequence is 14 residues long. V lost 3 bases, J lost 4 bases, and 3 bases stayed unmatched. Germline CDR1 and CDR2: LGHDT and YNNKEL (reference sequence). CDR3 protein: CASSHPGQGYGYTF. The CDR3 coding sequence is TGTGCCAGCAGCCATCCGGGACAGGGCTATGGCTACACCTTC.

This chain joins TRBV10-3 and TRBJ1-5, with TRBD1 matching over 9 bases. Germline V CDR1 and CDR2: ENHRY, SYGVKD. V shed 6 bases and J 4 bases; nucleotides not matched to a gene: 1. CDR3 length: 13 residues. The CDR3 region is CAISGQGNQPQHF. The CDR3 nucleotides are TGTGCCATCAGCGGACAGGGGAATCAGCCCCAGCATTTT.

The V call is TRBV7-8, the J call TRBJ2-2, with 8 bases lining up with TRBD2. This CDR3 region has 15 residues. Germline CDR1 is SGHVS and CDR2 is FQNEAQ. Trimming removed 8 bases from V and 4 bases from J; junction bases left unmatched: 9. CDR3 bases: TGTGCCAGCCACTCTCCGGGAGGGCCCACCGGGGAGCTGTTTTTT. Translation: CASHSPGGPTGELFF.

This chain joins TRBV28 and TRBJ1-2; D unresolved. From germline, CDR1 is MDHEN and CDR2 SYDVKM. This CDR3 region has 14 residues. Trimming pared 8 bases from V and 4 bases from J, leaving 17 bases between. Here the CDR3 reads CASSPLPGPYGYTF. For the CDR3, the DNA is TGTGCCAGCTCCCCTCTCCCTGGGCCCTATGGCTACACCTTC.